This passage covers 14 T cell receptor beta chains from one sample sequenced in a study of blood T cell repertoires in COVID-19 (dated by TCRdb to the early 2020s). Library creation used the immunoSEQ multiplex PCR assay. TCRdb re-hosts the immuneACCESS table, in-frame sequences only. Its copies lack some clones; in the studies checked, an unresolved V gene accounts for under half of them, and the cause for the rest is not known. The sample profile shows roughly 70,000 clones; about 80% of them were found once. The ten biggest clones cover around a sixth of the sample. The material sequenced was peripheral blood. The receptors originated from a man between 65 and 85 years old who had recovered from COVID-19.

The sample holds one count of this clone. The chain combines TRBV11-2 with TRBJ2-2, with a weak D call TRBD2 (5 bases). Germline values: CDR1 SGHAT, CDR2 FQNNGV. The CDR3 has 19 amino acids. V was cut by 4 bases and J by 5 bases, with 26 bases left in between. CDR3 protein: CASSSELVGSAAGTGELFF. For the CDR3, the DNA is TGTGCCAGCAGCTCGGAACTGGTCGGCAGTGCGGCGGGTACCGGGGAGCTGTTTTTT. Using reference TRBV11-2 and TRBJ2-2 for the parts outside the CDR3, the full variable domain is EAGVAQSPRYKIIEKRQSVAFWCNPISGHATLYWYQQILGQGPKLLIQFQNNGVVDDSQLPKDRFSAERLKGVDSTLKIQPAKLEDSAVYLCASSSELVGSAAGTGELFFGEGSRLTVL.

This clone came up once. The chain links TRBV5-5 to TRBJ1-4, with 8 bases lining up with TRBD1. CDR1 SGHKS and CDR2 YYEKEE come from the germline V gene (reference sequence). This CDR3 has 17 amino acids. V was pared by 0 bases and J by 0 bases, with 4 bases of the junction left unmatched. In DNA, the CDR3 is TGTGCCAGCAGCTTGGGTAGGGACAGGACAACTAATGAAAAACTGTTTTTT. Translation gives CASSLGRDRTTNEKLFF.

For this clone: This same CDR3 is encoded by further DNA sequences in the sample. The CDR3 reads CASSQWTGNTEAFF. CDR3 nucleotide sequence: TGTGCCAGCAGCCAATGGACAGGGAACACTGAAGCTTTCTTT. The chain employs TRBV4-2 and TRBJ1-1; 7 nucleotides align to TRBD1. Germline V gives CDR1 LGHNA, CDR2 YNFKEQ. This CDR3 is 14 amino acids long. J gave up 1 base and V 2 bases, and 1 base lay outside the gene matches.

The rearrangement uses TRBV30 and TRBJ1-2; possible D gene TRBD1, 5 bases. Germline V gene data show CDR1 as GTSNPN and CDR2 as SVGIG (reference sequence). With 5 bases removed from V and 2 bases from J, the gap between germline ends came to 12 bases. The length of the CDR3 is 13 residues. The CDR3 DNA is TGTGCCTGGGGACACAGTCTGAACTATGGCTACACCTTC. This translates into CAWGHSLNYGYTF.

V and J are TRBV5-4 and TRBJ2-3; tentative D call: TRBD2 (6 bases). Germline V gene data show CDR1 as SGHNT and CDR2 as YYREEE (reference sequence). The CDR3 has 16 residues. With 1 base removed from V and 0 bases from J, the gap between germline ends came to 12 bases. The CDR3 loop is CASSLPRGPSTDTQYF. In DNA, the CDR3 is TGTGCCAGCAGCTTGCCGCGGGGTCCCAGCACAGATACGCAGTATTTT.

This rearrangement joins TRBV5-1 to TRBJ1-2, with TRBD1 identical over 9 bases. The CDR3 consists of 13 residues. Germline CDR1 is SGHRS and CDR2 is YFSETQ. V trimming: 0 bases; J trimming: 8 bases; junction bases outside the gene matches: 2. CDR3 sequence: CASSLGQGGGYTF. CDR3 in DNA: TGCGCCAGCAGCTTGGGACAGGGGGGAGGCTACACCTTC.

The chain couples TRBV10-3 to TRBJ2-1; TRBD1 aligns across 9 bases. Germline CDR1 reads ENHRY; CDR2 reads SYGVKD. The V segment lost 3 bases and the J segment 6 bases; nucleotides outside the gene matches: 3. The length of the CDR3 is 14 residues. The CDR3: CAISEGTGINEQFF. The CDR3 nucleotides are TGTGCCATCAGTGAAGGGACAGGGATCAATGAGCAGTTCTTC.

The table lists this clone with many counts. The chain uses TRBV2 and TRBJ1-5; TRBD1 aligns across 10 bases. The CDR3 covers 19 residues. V lost 5 bases and J lost 1; bases outside the gene matches: 14. Germline CDR1 reads SNHLY; CDR2 reads FYNNEI. Here the CDR3 DNA reads TGTGCCAGCAGTTCTTACCTAGGACAGGGGGTACTCAGCAATCAGCCCCAGCATTTT. It translates to CASSSYLGQGVLSNQPQHF.

The chain employs TRBV30 and TRBJ2-3; TRBD2 agrees at 12 bases. The CDR3 is made up of 17 amino acids. Unmatched junction bases numbered 10, after V lost 2 bases and J lost 4 bases. Germline CDR1 GTSNPN, CDR2 SVGIG (reference sequence). CDR3 DNA sequence: TGTGCCTGGAGTCCGGGACTAGCGGGTAGTGGGGCAGATACGCAGTATTTT. This sequence encodes CAWSPGLAGSGADTQYF. Based on the CDR3 plus reference TRBV30 and TRBJ2-3, the full variable domain is SQTIHQWPATLVQPVGSPLSLECTVEGTSNPNLYWYRQAAGRGLQLLFYSVGIGQISSEVPQNLSASRPQDRQFILSSKKLLLSDSGFYLCAWSPGLAGSGADTQYFGPGTRLTVL.

This clone appeared once. J is TRBJ1-2 and V is TRBV27; 11 bases agree with TRBD1. V lost 8 bases, J lost 5 bases, and 10 bases stayed unmatched. Germline lookup yields CDR1 MNHEY and CDR2 SMNVEV (reference sequence). This CDR3 has 15 amino acids. The chain's CDR3 is CASGSRTGGLYGYTF. The CDR3 nucleotides read TGTGCCAGCGGATCTAGGACAGGGGGCTTGTATGGCTACACCTTC.

The gene calls are TRBV28 and TRBJ2-4; D remains unclear. CDR3 length: 13 residues. CDR1 and CDR2 from the germline V gene are MDHEN and SYDVKM. Trimming left V 7 bases short and J 3 bases short, with 10 bases between. CDR3 sequence reads: CASTLARKNIQYF. The CDR3, as DNA: TGTGCCAGCACCCTGGCCCGCAAAAACATTCAGTACTTC. The whole variable domain, filled in from reference TRBV28 and TRBJ2-4, reads DVKVTQSSRYLVKRTGEKVFLECVQDMDHENMFWYRQDPGLGLRLIYFSYDVKMKEKGDIPEGYSVSREKKERFSLILESASTNQTSMYLCASTLARKNIQYFGAGTRLSVL.

The V call is TRBV11-3, the J call TRBJ2-6, with a possible D match to TRBD1 (5 bases). Trimming shortened V by 3 bases and J by 1 base, and 7 bases separated the two germline ends. Per the germline V gene, CDR1 is SGHNT and CDR2 is YENEEA. The CDR3 is 15 amino acids. CDR3 loop: CASSFRGSGANVLTF. The CDR3 nucleotides are TGTGCCAGCAGCTTTAGGGGTTCTGGGGCCAACGTCCTGACTTTC.

This rearrangement joins TRBV9 to TRBJ2-1; D gene ambiguous. The V and J ends lost 0 bases and 5 bases respectively, with 12 bases between them. This CDR3 contains 15 residues. Germline V gene lookup returns CDR1 SGDLS and CDR2 YYNGEE. CDR3 sequence: CASSVAEEMNNEQFF. The CDR3 coding sequence is TGTGCCAGCAGCGTAGCTGAGGAGATGAACAATGAGCAGTTCTTC.

The rearrangement joins TRBV10-1 to TRBJ1-1, with D possibly TRBD1 on 5 matching bases. CDR1 is WNHNN, CDR2 SYGVQD, per germline (reference sequence). The CDR3 is 14 amino acids. V shed 0 bases and J shed 4 bases, with 9 bases lying between them. The CDR3 region is CASSESPGSTEAFF. The CDR3 DNA reads TGCGCCAGCAGTGAGTCGCCAGGGTCCACTGAAGCTTTCTTT.